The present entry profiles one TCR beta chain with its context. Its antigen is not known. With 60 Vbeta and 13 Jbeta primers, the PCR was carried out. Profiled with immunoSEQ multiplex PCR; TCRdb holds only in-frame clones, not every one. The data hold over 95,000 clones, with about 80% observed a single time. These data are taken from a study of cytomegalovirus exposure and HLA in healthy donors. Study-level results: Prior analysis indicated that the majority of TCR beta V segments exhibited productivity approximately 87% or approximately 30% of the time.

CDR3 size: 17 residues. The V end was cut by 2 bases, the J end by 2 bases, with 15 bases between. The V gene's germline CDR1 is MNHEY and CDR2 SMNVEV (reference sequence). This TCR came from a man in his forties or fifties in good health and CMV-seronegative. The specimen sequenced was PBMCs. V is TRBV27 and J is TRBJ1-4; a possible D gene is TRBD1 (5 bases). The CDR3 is CASSLRPVGVTNEKLFF. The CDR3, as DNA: TGTGCCAGCAGTTTACGTCCCGTAGGGGTTACTAATGAAAAACTGTTTTTT.